These 30 T cell receptor beta chains were all obtained from the same sample, sequenced in a study of CD8 T cells in ankylosing spondylitis. TCRdb itself ran the 5' RACE reads through MiXCR, one entry per CDR3 protein. The repertoire consists of 150,000 to 200,000 distinct CDR3 sequences, with roughly 10% occurring once and the leading ten covering about 28%. The sample was blood, either unsorted or a sorted T cell fraction (not recorded which). These receptors were obtained from a male donor with ankylosing spondylitis or in good health (not recorded which).

This clonotype showed up many times. The chain recombines TRBV5-1 with TRBJ2-7; 8 bases map to TRBD1. From germline, CDR1 is SGHRS and CDR2 YFSETQ. Trimming cost V 4 bases and J 5 bases; bases outside gene matches: 5. The CDR3 contains 13 residues. This chain's CDR3 is CASSRTGYDEQYF. The CDR3 DNA reads as TGCGCCAGCAGCCGGACAGGGTACGACGAGCAGTACTTC.

This clonotype was seen a few times. In nucleotides, the CDR3 is TGCAGTGCTAGTTCCCCCAGGGCTAGCGACACGGTGGATGAGCAGTTCTTC. This codes for CSASSPRASDTVDEQFF. This sequence joins TRBV20-1 and TRBJ2-1; D perhaps matches TRBD2 (6 bases). The length of the CDR3 is 17 residues. Germline CDR1 reads DFQATT; CDR2 reads SNEGSKA (reference sequence). Trimming stripped 3 bases from V and 8 bases from J, with 26 bases between.

This clonotype was observed a few times. A much larger clone lies a single base off, so this may be a read error. This chain connects TRBV14 to TRBJ1-4; D is perhaps TRBD1 (5 bases). The CDR3 runs to 13 residues. Deletions cut 0 bases from V and 12 bases from J, with 11 bases between. Germline CDR1 SGHDN, CDR2 FVKESK. The CDR3 nucleotides are TGTGCCAGCAGCCAAGATTTGACACAGGAACTGTTTTTT. This encodes CASSQDLTQELFF.

This clonotype was recorded a few times. The rearrangement joins TRBV7-9 to TRBJ2-5; 9 bases align to TRBD1. This CDR3 comprises 16 residues. Trimming cost V 4 bases and J 1 base; bases outside gene matches: 7. Germline assignment: CDR1 SEHNR and CDR2 FQNEAQ (reference sequence). The CDR3 spells CASSYPGTGPQETQYF. The CDR3 nucleotides are TGTGCCAGCAGCTACCCCGGGACAGGGCCCCAAGAGACCCAGTACTTC. Full variable domain (outside the CDR3, taken from reference TRBV7-9 and TRBJ2-5): DTGVSQNPRHKITKRGQNVTFRCDPISEHNRLYWYRQTLGQGPEFLTYFQNEAQLEKSRLLSDRFSAERPKGSFSTLEIQRTEQGDSAMYLCASSYPGTGPQETQYFGPGTRLLVL.

This clonotype has only a few counts. V gene TRBV11-2 combines with J gene TRBJ2-7, with TRBD2 identical over 10 bases. V was clipped by 6 bases and J by 4 bases; unmatched bases: 12. The V gene's germline CDR1 is SGHAT and CDR2 FQNNGV. The CDR3 has 16 amino acids. The CDR3 DNA reads as TGTGCCAGCAGTCTTACGGGAGCGGGAGGGCGATACGAGCAGTACTTC. It yields the protein CASSLTGAGGRYEQYF.

This clonotype was counted at least ten times. The rearrangement joins TRBV28 to TRBJ1-2; the D is unclear. The germline V gene encodes CDR1 MDHEN and CDR2 SYDVKM. The CDR3 sequence is 16 residues long. Trimming stripped 2 bases from V and 6 bases from J, with 19 bases between. DNA of the CDR3: TGTGCCAGCAGTTTACCAGGCTCCCTTCCTCAGGATGGCTACACCTTC. Protein sequence: CASSLPGSLPQDGYTF.

This clonotype showed up many times. The CDR3 region is CASSLGGTEQPQHF. The CDR3 nucleotides are TGTGCCAGCAGTTTAGGCGGGACGGAACAGCCCCAGCATTTT. This rearrangement joins TRBV12-3 or TRBV12-4 to TRBJ1-5; D perhaps matches TRBD1 (5 bases). Between the trimmed V and J ends, which lost 1 base and 7 bases, there was a span of 11 bases. This CDR3 is 14 amino acids long.

This clonotype was detected ten times or more. The chain recombines TRBV29-1 with TRBJ1-4; TRBD1 is a possible D gene (5 bases). Germline CDR1 reads SQVTM; CDR2 reads ANQGSEA. Trimming cost V 2 bases and J 5 bases, with 9 bases left between them. The CDR3 loop spans 13 amino acids. The CDR3: CSVEWEGNEKLFF. The CDR3 nucleotides read TGCAGCGTTGAATGGGAGGGGAATGAAAAACTGTTTTTT.

This clonotype has just a few counts. The CDR3 bases are TGTGCCAGCATCCTAAGATTGGGGCCGGGAGATACGCAGTATTTT. It codes for CASILRLGPGDTQYF. The J gene is TRBJ2-3, the V gene TRBV12-3 or TRBV12-4; D may be TRBD1 (5 bases). The CDR3 contains 15 residues. Deletions cut 7 bases from V and 5 bases from J, with 19 bases between.

Many counts were recorded for this clonotype. The chain employs TRBV11-1 and TRBJ2-7, with D uncertain. The CDR3 covers 14 residues. Trimming cost V 5 bases and J 0 bases, with 11 bases left between them. Germline assignment: CDR1 SGHAT and CDR2 FQDESV (reference sequence). The CDR3 DNA reads TGTGCCAGCAGCCCCGGACCCGGCTCCTACGAGCAGTACTTC. Protein sequence: CASSPGPGSYEQYF.

The J gene is TRBJ1-1, the V gene TRBV6-5; TRBD1 matches at 9 bases. V was clipped by 2 bases and J by 4 bases; unmatched bases: 8. There are 16 residues in the CDR3. From germline, CDR1 is MNHEY and CDR2 SVGAGI. The CDR3 loop is CASSYRPRTGVTEAFF. In DNA form, the CDR3 reads TGTGCCAGCAGTTACCGCCCTCGGACAGGGGTCACTGAAGCTTTCTTT.

V is TRBV27 and J is TRBJ2-3; 8 positions match TRBD1. The V and J ends lost 7 bases and 1 base, in that order; junction bases with no gene match: 13. This CDR3 contains 17 residues. Germline loops: CDR1 MNHEY, CDR2 SMNVEV (reference sequence). The CDR3 is CASTPSPQGAGTDTQYF. In nucleotides, the CDR3 is TGTGCCAGCACCCCCTCCCCCCAGGGGGCTGGCACAGATACGCAGTATTTT.

This clonotype was seen at least ten times. The V and J genes are TRBV3-1 and TRBJ2-7; 10 bases are shared with TRBD2. The germline V gene encodes CDR1 LGHDT and CDR2 YNNKEL (reference sequence). This CDR3 is built from 15 residues. V dropped 1 base and J dropped 9; count of bases not matched to a gene: 9. CDR3 residues: CASSQAKLAGAWQYF. In DNA form, the CDR3 reads TGTGCCAGCAGCCAAGCGAAGCTAGCGGGAGCCTGGCAGTACTTC.

The sample holds many counts of this clonotype. The DNA for the CDR3 is TGTGCCAGCAGCTTATCCCGGGGCAGGGGTGGCACAGATACGCAGTATTTT. Its translation: CASSLSRGRGGTDTQYF. The V and J genes are TRBV7-8 and TRBJ2-3, with D possibly being TRBD1 (6 bases). CDR3 length equals 17 residues. V was shortened by 2 bases and J by 1 base, with 16 bases between the two germline ends. The germline CDR1 and CDR2 sequences are SGHVS and FQNEAQ. Supplemented by reference TRBV7-8 and TRBJ2-3, the full variable domain reads GAGVSQSPRYKVAKRGQDVALRCDPISGHVSLFWYQQALGQGPEFLTYFQNEAQLDKSGLPSDRFFAERPEGSVSTLKIQRTQQEDSAVYLCASSLSRGRGGTDTQYFGPGTRLTVL.

On this clonotype itself: A much larger clone is a single base away; this may be a read error. This chain joins TRBV9 and TRBJ2-3; 11 bases agree with TRBD2. V gave up 5 bases and J gave up 5 bases; unmatched junction bases: 13. This CDR3 is built from 17 residues. Germline V lookup: CDR1 SGDLS, CDR2 YYNGEE. In DNA form, the CDR3 reads TGTGCCAGCAGATTGAGGACTAGCGGGTCTGGGGGAGATACGCAGTATTTT. It specifies CASRLRTSGSGGDTQYF.

This clonotype was observed at least ten times. The rearrangement joins TRBV28 to TRBJ2-3; D gene uncertain. In germline, CDR1 is MDHEN, CDR2 SYDVKM. CDR3 size: 13 residues. With 5 bases removed from V and 1 base from J, the gap between germline ends came to 7 bases. CDR3 residues: CASSPMGTDTQYF. The CDR3 DNA reads as TGTGCCAGCAGTCCTATGGGCACAGATACGCAGTATTTT. The variable domain in full, with the rest retrieved from reference TRBV28 and TRBJ2-3, is DVKVTQSSRYLVKRTGEKVFLECVQDMDHENMFWYRQDPGLGLRLIYFSYDVKMKEKGDIPEGYSVSREKKERFSLILESASTNQTSMYLCASSPMGTDTQYFGPGTRLTVL.

This clonotype has at least ten counts. The rearrangement uses TRBV20-1 and TRBJ1-5, with a possible D match to TRBD1 (6 bases). CDR1 and CDR2 (germline): DFQATT, SNEGSKA (reference sequence). The CDR3 contains 16 residues. V lost 3 bases and J 1 base, leaving 16 bases between the germline ends. Here the CDR3 DNA reads TGCAGTGCTAGTTTTTCCGGAGGGGGAAGCAATCAGCCCCAGCATTTT. It yields the protein CSASFSGGGSNQPQHF.

In this sample, this clonotype turned up many times. This chain links TRBV12-3 or TRBV12-4 with TRBJ2-2; 8 bases are a match to TRBD1. This CDR3 is built from 14 residues. Unmatched junction bases numbered 2, after V lost 1 base and J lost 7 bases. The DNA of the CDR3 is TGTGCCAGCAGTTTAGGGACAGGGTACGGGGAGCTGTTTTTT. Translated: CASSLGTGYGELFF.

This clonotype was counted between two and nine times. The CDR3 sequence: CASSSREFEKLFF. The CDR3, as DNA: TGTGCCAGCAGCTCCCGGGAGTTCGAAAAACTGTTTTTT. V usage is TRBV7-9 and J usage is TRBJ1-4; no clear D. The CDR3 covers 13 residues. V shed 4 bases and J shed 8 bases, with 11 bases lying between them. The germline CDR1 and CDR2 sequences are SEHNR and FQNEAQ (reference sequence).

This clonotype was counted many times. This chain links TRBV29-1 with TRBJ2-5; D unclear. The CDR3 has 10 amino acids. Deletions cut 4 bases from V and 5 bases from J, with 5 bases between. The germline gives CDR1 SQVTM, CDR2 ANQGSEA. The CDR3 DNA reads as TGCAGCGTTGGGGCCGAGACCCAGTACTTC. Translating gives CSVGAETQYF.

In this sample, this clonotype turned up many times. The V gene is TRBV27, the J gene TRBJ2-3, with D perhaps TRBD2 (5 bases). Trimming pared 6 bases from V and 0 bases from J, leaving 13 bases between. The CDR3 sequence is 15 residues long. Germline loops: CDR1 MNHEY, CDR2 SMNVEV (reference sequence). CDR3 nucleotide sequence: TGTGCCAGCAGAACCCCGAGCGGAAGCACAGATACGCAGTATTTT. As protein: CASRTPSGSTDTQYF.

As for this clonotype: This clone may be a read error of a much larger clone one base away. The chain links TRBV11-2 to TRBJ2-4, with D possibly being TRBD1 (6 bases). Germline values: CDR1 SGHAT, CDR2 FQNNGV. CDR3 length equals 14 residues. CDR3 sequence reads: CVSSLSPRGGVQYF. In DNA form, the CDR3 reads TGTGTCAGCAGCTTATCACCCAGAGGGGGTGTTCAGTACTTC.

Ten or more counts support this clonotype. CDR3 DNA: TGCGCCAGCAGCCCCCCATCAGATGAGCAGTTCTTC. As protein: CASSPPSDEQFF. The V and J genes are TRBV5-1 and TRBJ2-1; D gene unclear. The CDR3 covers 12 residues. From germline, CDR1 is SGHRS and CDR2 YFSETQ. Trimming left V 4 bases short and J 8 bases short, with 10 bases between.

The V call is TRBV7-9, the J call TRBJ1-3; weak D call: TRBD1 (6 bases). V lost 9 bases, J lost 0 bases, and 18 bases lay in between. The CDR3 is 16 residues long. Looked up from germline, CDR1 is SEHNR and CDR2 is FQNEAQ (reference sequence). CDR3 in amino acids: CARSDGGPSSGNTIYF. CDR3 nucleotide sequence: TGTGCCAGAAGTGATGGGGGGCCGAGCTCTGGAAACACCATATATTTT.

This clonotype was seen repeatedly, ten times or more. This sequence joins TRBV12-3 or TRBV12-4 and TRBJ2-2; 8 bases are a match to TRBD2. The CDR3 consists of 16 residues. V lost 1 base, J lost 4 bases, and 5 bases stayed unmatched. The CDR3 nucleotides read TGTGCCAGCAGTTTAGTAGTCGGGGGGGCCACCGGGGAGCTGTTTTTT. Amino acid sequence: CASSLVVGGATGELFF.

This clonotype was seen ten or more times. The V gene is TRBV20-1, the J gene TRBJ2-7, with 10 bases matching TRBD2. V lost 6 bases, J lost 4 bases, and 9 bases stayed unmatched. Germline V gives CDR1 DFQATT, CDR2 SNEGSKA (reference sequence). The CDR3 loop spans 14 amino acids. The CDR3 is CSAWPGLAAYEQYF. In DNA, the CDR3 is TGCAGTGCATGGCCCGGACTAGCGGCGTACGAGCAGTACTTC.

There are many counts of this clonotype. The chain joins TRBV14 to TRBJ2-5; D assignment may be TRBD1 or TRBD2 (5 bases each). Germline-derived CDR1 and CDR2 are SGHDN and FVKESK. Between the trimmed V and J ends, which lost 1 base and 7 bases, there was a span of 13 bases. The CDR3 runs to 14 residues. Written as DNA, the CDR3 is TGTGCCAGCAGCCAAGCGAGGGGCCATGGGACCCAGTACTTC. Amino acids: CASSQARGHGTQYF.

This clonotype was recorded at least ten times. The V gene is TRBV12-3 or TRBV12-4, the J gene TRBJ1-1, with D unresolved. V was clipped by 2 bases and J by 3 bases, with 10 bases between them. The CDR3 spans 14 residues. The CDR3 protein is CASSLSSGDTEAFF. Here the CDR3 DNA reads TGTGCCAGCAGTTTATCCAGCGGAGACACTGAAGCTTTCTTT.

This clonotype was counted ten times or more. CDR3 sequence: CASSYSLAGGLKQYF. CDR3 nucleotide sequence: TGTGCCAGCAGTTACTCTCTAGCGGGGGGACTAAAGCAGTACTTC. V is TRBV6-5 and J is TRBJ2-7; 11 nucleotides line up with TRBD2. There are 15 residues in the CDR3. Germline loops: CDR1 MNHEY, CDR2 SVGAGI. V lost 0 bases, J lost 8 bases, and 6 bases stayed unmatched.

The rearrangement joins TRBV24-1 to TRBJ1-2; 12 bases map to TRBD1. J lost 3 bases, V lost 5 bases, and 3 bases had no gene match. This CDR3 is built from 15 residues. The V gene's germline CDR1 is KGHDR and CDR2 SFDVKD. CDR3 amino acids: CATSGGQGADYGYTF. The CDR3 DNA reads as TGTGCCACCAGTGGGGGACAGGGGGCAGACTATGGCTACACCTTC.